This TCR beta chain was captured in a study of blood T cell repertoires in COVID-19. Sequencing used immunoSEQ multiplex PCR; TCRdb keeps in-frame clones, though not all of them. The profile shows some 240,000 clones, nearly 90% of them singletons. Followed over time, Seattle patients had been enrolled while infection was active. Germline assignment: CDR1 LNHNV and CDR2 YYDKDF (reference sequence). This CDR3 has 14 residues. The ends were cut back, 4 bases at V and 8 bases at J, with 17 bases in the middle. The clonotype comes from a woman aged 55-70 years with COVID-19, enrolled during active disease. Sequencing input: peripheral blood. This chain uses TRBV15 with TRBJ2-5; the D gene is possibly TRBD2 (6 bases). CDR3 residues: CATSTQRAGPTQYF. In DNA form, the CDR3 reads TGTGCCACCAGCACTCAAAGGGCGGGGCCTACCCAGTACTTC.